These T cell receptor beta chains were read from a single sample in a study of blood T cell repertoires in COVID-19. Sequencing used immunoSEQ multiplex PCR; TCRdb keeps in-frame clones, though not all of them. Among fewer than 45,000 clones listed, over 75% were seen once. The sequencing input was peripheral blood. These receptors all stem from a man in his 60s with acute or convalescent COVID-19. Both conserved end residues are part of each CDR3. D genes are given only for firm matches. Only some rows state a clone size, as once, few, many or a class for expanded clones.

d_gene | j_gene | v_gene | abundance | CDR3aa | CDR3nt
NA | TRBJ1-1 | TRBV14 | NA | CASSPIGRGEGTEAFF | TGTGCCAGCAGCCCAATCGGTCGGGGAGAGGGCACTGAAGCTTTCTTT
NA | TRBJ2-2 | TRBV10-1 | NA | CASSGPLLENTGELFF | TGCGCCAGCAGTGGCCCTCTTCTAGAGAACACCGGGGAGCTGTTTTTT
TRBD2 | TRBJ2-5 | TRBV4-2 | NA | CASRGGLARETQYF | TGTGCCAGCAGGGGGGGACTAGCGCGGGAGACCCAGTACTTC
NA | TRBJ2-1 | TRBV3-1/TRBV3-2 | NA | CASSQGWRENNEQFF | TGTGCCAGCAGCCAAGGATGGCGGGAAAACAATGAGCAGTTCTTC
NA | TRBJ1-1 | TRBV7-2 | NA | CASSFRTANTEAFF | TGTGCCAGCAGCTTCAGGACAGCAAACACTGAAGCTTTCTTT
NA | TRBJ1-5 | TRBV6-2/TRBV6-3 | once | CASSSFGSNQPQHF | TGTGCCAGCAGTTCTTTCGGGAGCAATCAGCCCCAGCATTTT
NA | TRBJ1-6 | TRBV5-4 | once | CASSPRYGDSPLHF | TGTGCCAGCAGCCCCCGGTACGGGGATTCACCCCTCCACTTT
NA | TRBJ1-6 | TRBV5-6 | NA | CASSTYRKTVENSPLHF | TGTGCCAGCAGCACCTACAGGAAAACGGTAGAGAATTCACCCCTCCACTTT
TRBD1 | TRBJ1-5 | TRBV27 | NA | CASSPRTGSQPQHF | TGTGCCAGCAGTCCACGGACAGGGAGTCAGCCCCAGCATTTT
NA | TRBJ1-1 | TRBV23-1 | NA | CASSQSGASRRAALNGGTEAFF | TGCGCCAGCAGTCAATCGGGGGCTTCCCGACGGGCGGCGTTGAATGGTGGGACTGAAGCTTTCTTT
TRBD2 | TRBJ2-7 | TRBV10-3 | NA | CAISEYPPGGPYEQYF | TGTGCCATCAGTGAGTACCCGCCGGGAGGGCCTTACGAGCAGTACTTC
NA | TRBJ2-2 | TRBV11-3 | NA | CASSLPLSRELFF | TGTGCCAGCAGCCTCCCTCTTTCCCGGGAGCTGTTTTTT
NA | TRBJ1-1 | TRBV10-3 | NA | CAISDPYRSNTEAFF | TGTGCCATCAGTGACCCTTACAGGTCGAACACTGAAGCTTTCTTT
NA | TRBJ1-1 | TRBV5-8 | few | CASSPRLLGAAEAFF | TGTGCCAGCAGCCCCCGACTTTTAGGGGCCGCTGAAGCTTTCTTT
TRBD2 | TRBJ2-7 | TRBV2 | NA | CASSEYSVRLAGVPYEQYF | TGTGCCAGCAGTGAATATTCCGTTCGTCTAGCGGGTGTACCCTACGAGCAGTACTTC
TRBD1 | TRBJ2-7 | TRBV10-3 | NA | CAFQTDRGNEQYF | TGTGCCTTCCAGACCGACAGGGGGAACGAGCAGTACTTC
TRBD1 | TRBJ1-5 | TRBV6-5 | few | CASSRDRGVQPQHF | TGTGCCAGCAGCAGGGACAGGGGAGTGCAGCCCCAGCATTTT
NA | TRBJ1-1 | TRBV19 | NA | CASSPKTGAGTEAFF | TGTGCCAGTAGTCCAAAGACGGGAGCGGGCACTGAAGCTTTCTTT
TRBD1 | TRBJ1-6 | TRBV13 | NA | CASSLPRQGHSPLHF | TGTGCCAGCAGCTTGCCCCGACAGGGTCATTCACCCCTCCACTTT
NA | TRBJ2-1 | TRBV29-1 | NA | CSVEQGNEQFF | TGCAGCGTCGAACAGGGTAATGAGCAGTTCTTC
TRBD1 | TRBJ2-1 | TRBV4-3 | NA | CASSQTGTGVYNEQFF | TGCGCCAGCAGCCAGACCGGGACAGGGGTCTACAATGAGCAGTTCTTC
NA | TRBJ1-4 | TRBV4-1 | NA | CASSLDGVNEKLFF | TGCGCCAGCAGCCTTGACGGGGTCAATGAAAAACTGTTTTTT